The 9 T cell receptor beta chains below come from one sample, sequenced in a study of T cell responses to AZD1222 COVID-19 vaccine. Libraries were prepared by immunoSEQ multiplex PCR; TCRdb keeps only in-frame clonotypes and omits some of them. The table records some 180,000 clones, 85% to 95% of them present only once. The sequencing here drew on peripheral blood, taken on day 0 of AZD1222 vaccination. These receptors were taken from an adult in good health.

The rearrangement uses TRBV6-2 or TRBV6-3 and TRBJ2-1, with 8 nucleotides matching TRBD1. The CDR3 spans 16 residues. CDR1 and CDR2 from the germline V gene are MNHEY and SVGEGT. V lost 2 bases, J lost 7 bases, and 10 bases stayed unmatched. The CDR3 DNA reads TGTGCCAGCAGTTACGCAGGGGGGACAGGCAGAAATGAGCAGTTCTTC. This gives the protein CASSYAGGTGRNEQFF.

The rearrangement joins TRBV28 to TRBJ1-5, with D possibly matching TRBD1 (5 bases). CDR3 size: 13 residues. The germline V gene has CDR1 MDHEN and CDR2 SYDVKM. CDR3 DNA sequence: TGTGCGGCAAAGGGGAGGGGAAATCAGCCCCAGCATTTT. Translating gives CAAKGRGNQPQHF. Filled out from reference TRBV28 and TRBJ1-5, the complete variable domain reads DVKVTQSSRYLVKRTGEKVFLECVQDMDHENMFWYRQDPGLGLRLIYFSYDVKMKEKGDIPEGYSVSREKKERFSLILESASTNQTSMYLCAAKGRGNQPQHFGDGTRLSIL.

This sequence joins TRBV9 and TRBJ2-2; 9 nucleotides align to TRBD2. The V segment lost 4 bases and the J segment 2 bases; nucleotides outside the gene matches: 9. This CDR3 has 17 residues. The germline V gene has CDR1 SGDLS and CDR2 YYNGEE. The CDR3 loop is CASSRPIAGANTGELFF. The CDR3 nucleotides read TGTGCCAGCAGCAGACCCATAGCGGGGGCCAACACCGGGGAGCTGTTTTTT.

The chain carries TRBV6-6 and TRBJ1-2, with D perhaps matching TRBD1 (5 bases). The CDR3 has 12 residues. Germline V gene lookup returns CDR1 MNHNY and CDR2 SVGAGI (reference sequence). Between the trimmed V and J ends, which lost 6 bases and 5 bases, there was a span of 10 bases. CDR3 in amino acids: CASSREGYGYTF. The CDR3 nucleotides are TGTGCCAGCAGCCGAGAGGGGTATGGCTACACCTTC.

CDR3 sequence reads: CASSFGTGRHSGANVLTF. The CDR3 region has the DNA TGTGCCAGCAGCTTTGGGACGGGACGGCACTCTGGGGCCAACGTCCTGACTTTC. The chain recombines TRBV11-3 with TRBJ2-6; D possibly matches TRBD1 or TRBD2 (5 bases each). Germline V lookup: CDR1 SGHNT, CDR2 YENEEA. V shed 3 bases and J shed 0 bases, with 15 bases lying between them. This CDR3 is built from 18 residues.

The J gene is TRBJ1-2, the V gene TRBV27; D unclear. The CDR3 runs 14 residues. Trimming took off 5 bases at V and 4 bases at J, with 14 bases between the two ends. Germline lookup yields CDR1 MNHEY and CDR2 SMNVEV (reference sequence). CDR3 DNA sequence: TGTGCCAGCAGTCCCCGGATACGGTTCTATGGCTACACCTTC. It yields the protein CASSPRIRFYGYTF.

This clone was detected once. CDR3 sequence (DNA): TGCAGCGCCTGGGACGGCTCCTACGAGCAGTACTTC. Translation: CSAWDGSYEQYF. V gene TRBV29-1 combines with J gene TRBJ2-7; either TRBD1 or TRBD2 may supply D (5 bases each). This CDR3 spans 12 amino acids. V was clipped by 7 bases and J by 0 bases, with 10 bases between them. Germline-derived CDR1 and CDR2 are SQVTM and ANQGSEA.

The chain couples TRBV6-5 to TRBJ1-2; D call uncertain. CDR1 is MNHEY and CDR2 is SVGAGI in the germline V gene. The CDR3 runs to 14 residues. V was shortened by 6 bases and J by 4 bases, with 15 bases between the two germline ends. The CDR3 protein is CASRRTSGSYGYTF. The CDR3 nucleotides read TGTGCCAGCAGGCGGACCTCGGGTAGCTATGGCTACACCTTC.

The gene calls are TRBV9 and TRBJ2-5; D tentatively reads TRBD1 or TRBD2 (7 bases each). CDR3 length: 14 amino acids. CDR1 SGDLS and CDR2 YYNGEE come from the germline V gene. Trimming pared 4 bases from V and 5 bases from J, leaving 15 bases between. CDR3 sequence: CASSSGGAVETQYF. Here the CDR3 DNA reads TGTGCCAGCAGCTCAGGGGGGGCCGTGGAGACCCAGTACTTC.